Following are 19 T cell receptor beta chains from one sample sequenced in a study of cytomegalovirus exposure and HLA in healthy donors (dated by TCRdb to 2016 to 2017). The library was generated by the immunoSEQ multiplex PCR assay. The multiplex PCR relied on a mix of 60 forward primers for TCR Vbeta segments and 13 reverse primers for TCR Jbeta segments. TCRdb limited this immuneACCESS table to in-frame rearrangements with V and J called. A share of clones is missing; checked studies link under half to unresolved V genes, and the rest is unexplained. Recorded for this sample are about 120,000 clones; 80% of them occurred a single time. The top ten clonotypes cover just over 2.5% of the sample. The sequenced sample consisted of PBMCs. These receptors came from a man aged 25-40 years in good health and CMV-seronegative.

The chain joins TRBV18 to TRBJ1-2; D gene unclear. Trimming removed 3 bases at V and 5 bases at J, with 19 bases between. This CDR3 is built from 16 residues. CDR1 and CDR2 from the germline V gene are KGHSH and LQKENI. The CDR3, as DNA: TGTGCCAGCTCACCTGCTAGCGGAGGAACGAGGTATGGCTACACCTTC. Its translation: CASSPASGGTRYGYTF.

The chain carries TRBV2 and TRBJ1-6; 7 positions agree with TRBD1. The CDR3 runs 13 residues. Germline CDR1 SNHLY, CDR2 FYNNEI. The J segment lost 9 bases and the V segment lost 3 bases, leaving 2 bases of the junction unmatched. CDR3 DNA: TGTGCCAGCAGTGACAGGGGGAGTTCACCCCTCCACTTT. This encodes CASSDRGSSPLHF. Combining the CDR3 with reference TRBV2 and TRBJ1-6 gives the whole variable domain EPEVTQTPSHQVTQMGQEVILRCVPISNHLYFYWYRQILGQKVEFLVSFYNNEISEKSEIFDDQFSVERPDGSNFTLKIRSTKLEDSAMYFCASSDRGSSPLHFGNGTRLTVT.

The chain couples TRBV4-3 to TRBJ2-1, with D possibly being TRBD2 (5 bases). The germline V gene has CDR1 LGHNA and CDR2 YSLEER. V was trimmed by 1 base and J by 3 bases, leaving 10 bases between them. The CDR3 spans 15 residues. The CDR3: CASSQGGSFYNEQFF. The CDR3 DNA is TGCGCCAGCAGCCAAGGAGGGAGCTTCTACAATGAGCAGTTCTTC.

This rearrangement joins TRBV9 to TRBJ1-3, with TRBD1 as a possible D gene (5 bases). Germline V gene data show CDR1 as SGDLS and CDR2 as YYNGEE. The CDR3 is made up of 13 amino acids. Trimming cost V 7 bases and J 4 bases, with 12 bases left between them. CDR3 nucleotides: TGTGCCAGCGGACAAATAGGGGGAAACACCATATATTTT. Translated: CASGQIGGNTIYF.

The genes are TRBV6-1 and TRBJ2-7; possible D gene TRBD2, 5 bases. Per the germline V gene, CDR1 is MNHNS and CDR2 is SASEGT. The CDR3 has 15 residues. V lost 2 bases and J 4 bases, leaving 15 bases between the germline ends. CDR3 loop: CASSESRGTFYEQYF. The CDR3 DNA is TGTGCCAGCAGTGAAAGTCGGGGAACGTTTTACGAGCAGTACTTC.

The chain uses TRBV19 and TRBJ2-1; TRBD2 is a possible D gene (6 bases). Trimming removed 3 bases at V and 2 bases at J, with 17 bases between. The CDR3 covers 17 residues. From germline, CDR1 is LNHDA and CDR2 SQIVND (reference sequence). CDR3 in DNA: TGTGCCAGTAGTATCCCTCGGGGTAGCGGAACCTACAATGAGCAGTTCTTC. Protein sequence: CASSIPRGSGTYNEQFF.

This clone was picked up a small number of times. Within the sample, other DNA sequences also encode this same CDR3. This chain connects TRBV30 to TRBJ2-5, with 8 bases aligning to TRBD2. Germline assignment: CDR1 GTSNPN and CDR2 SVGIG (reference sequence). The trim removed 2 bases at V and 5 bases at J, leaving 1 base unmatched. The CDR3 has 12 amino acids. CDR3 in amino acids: CAWSRLAETQYF. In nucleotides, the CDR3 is TGTGCCTGGAGTCGACTAGCGGAGACCCAGTACTTC. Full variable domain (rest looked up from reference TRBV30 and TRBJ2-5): SQTIHQWPATLVQPVGSPLSLECTVEGTSNPNLYWYRQAAGRGLQLLFYSVGIGQISSEVPQNLSASRPQDRQFILSSKKLLLSDSGFYLCAWSRLAETQYFGPGTRLLVL.

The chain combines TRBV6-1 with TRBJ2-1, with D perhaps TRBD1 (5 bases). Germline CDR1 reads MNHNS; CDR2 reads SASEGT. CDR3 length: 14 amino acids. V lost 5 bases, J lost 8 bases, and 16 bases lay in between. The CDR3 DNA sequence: TGTGCCAGCAGTACCGACAGCGTCGAGGATGAGCAGTTCTTC. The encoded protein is CASSTDSVEDEQFF.

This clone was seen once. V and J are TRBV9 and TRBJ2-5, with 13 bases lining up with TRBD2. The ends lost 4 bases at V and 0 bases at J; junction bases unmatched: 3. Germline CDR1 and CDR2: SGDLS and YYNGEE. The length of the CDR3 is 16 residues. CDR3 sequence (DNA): TGTGCCAGCAGCCCGGGACTAGCGGGGAACCAAGAGACCCAGTACTTC. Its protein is CASSPGLAGNQETQYF.

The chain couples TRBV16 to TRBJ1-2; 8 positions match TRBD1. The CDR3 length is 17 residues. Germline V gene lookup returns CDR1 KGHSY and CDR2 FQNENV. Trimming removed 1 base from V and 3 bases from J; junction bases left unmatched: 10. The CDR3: CASSQFRTGLLHYGYTF. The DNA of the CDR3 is TGTGCCAGCAGCCAATTTCGGACAGGGCTCCTACACTATGGCTACACCTTC.

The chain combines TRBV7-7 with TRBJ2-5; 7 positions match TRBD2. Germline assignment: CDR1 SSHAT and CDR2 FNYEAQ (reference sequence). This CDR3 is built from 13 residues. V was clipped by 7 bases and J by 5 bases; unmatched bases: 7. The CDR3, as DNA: TGTGCCAGCACCCCAAAGGGAGGGGAGACCCAGTACTTC. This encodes CASTPKGGETQYF.

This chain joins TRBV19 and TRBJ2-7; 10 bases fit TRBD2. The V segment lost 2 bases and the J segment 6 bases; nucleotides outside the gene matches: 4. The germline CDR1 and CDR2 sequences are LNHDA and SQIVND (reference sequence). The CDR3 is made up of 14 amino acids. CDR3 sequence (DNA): TGTGCCAGTAGTATAAGAGGACTAGCGGCCGAGCAGTACTTC. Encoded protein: CASSIRGLAAEQYF.

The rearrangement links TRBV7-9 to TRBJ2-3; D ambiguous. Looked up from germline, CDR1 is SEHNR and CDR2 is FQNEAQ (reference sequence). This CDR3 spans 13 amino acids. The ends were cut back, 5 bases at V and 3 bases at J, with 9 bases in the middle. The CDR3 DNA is TGTGCCAGCAGCGTATTCCTTACAGATACGCAGTATTTT. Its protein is CASSVFLTDTQYF.

Written as DNA, the CDR3 is TGCGCCAGCAGGGGACTAGCGGATCATGAGCAGTTCTTC. It translates to CASRGLADHEQFF. The J gene is TRBJ2-1, the V gene TRBV5-1; TRBD2 agrees at 11 bases. CDR1 and CDR2 (germline): SGHRS, YFSETQ. This CDR3 contains 13 residues. Trimming cost V 5 bases and J 8 bases; bases outside gene matches: 3.

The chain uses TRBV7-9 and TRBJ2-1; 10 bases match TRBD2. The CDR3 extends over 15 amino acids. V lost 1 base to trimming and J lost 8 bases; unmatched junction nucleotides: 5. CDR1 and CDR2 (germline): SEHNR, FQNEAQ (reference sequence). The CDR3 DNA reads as TGTGCCAGCAGCTTAGTTCTAGCGGGAGAGGATGAGCAGTTCTTC. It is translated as CASSLVLAGEDEQFF.

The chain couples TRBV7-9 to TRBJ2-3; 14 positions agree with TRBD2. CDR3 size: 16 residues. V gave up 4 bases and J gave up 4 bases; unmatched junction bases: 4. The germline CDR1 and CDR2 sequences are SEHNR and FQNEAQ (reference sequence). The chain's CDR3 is CASSSGLAGDSDTQYF. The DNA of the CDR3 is TGTGCCAGCAGCTCGGGACTAGCGGGAGATTCAGATACGCAGTATTTT.

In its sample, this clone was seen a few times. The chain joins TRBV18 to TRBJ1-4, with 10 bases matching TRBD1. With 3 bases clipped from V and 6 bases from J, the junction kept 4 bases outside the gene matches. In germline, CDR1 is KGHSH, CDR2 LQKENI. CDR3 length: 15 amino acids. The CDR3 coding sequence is TGTGCCAGCTCACCGTTCGGGACAGGGGATGAAAAACTGTTTTTT. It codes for CASSPFGTGDEKLFF.

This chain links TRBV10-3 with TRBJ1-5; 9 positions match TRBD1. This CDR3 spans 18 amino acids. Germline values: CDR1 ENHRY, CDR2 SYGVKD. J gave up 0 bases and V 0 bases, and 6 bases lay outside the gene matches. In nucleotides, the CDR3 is TGTGCCATCAGTGAGTCACGGACAGGGGTATATAGCAATCAGCCCCAGCATTTT. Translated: CAISESRTGVYSNQPQHF.

The CDR3 DNA follows: TGTGCCAGTAGTATAACAGGAACTCCTACCTACAATGAGCAGTTCTTC. This gives the protein CASSITGTPTYNEQFF. This rearrangement joins TRBV19 to TRBJ2-1; D may be TRBD1 (5 bases). V was shortened by 2 bases and J by 2 bases, with 13 bases between the two germline ends. The CDR3 runs 16 residues. The germline V gene encodes CDR1 LNHDA and CDR2 SQIVND (reference sequence).